This TCR beta chain was captured in a study of blood T cell repertoires in COVID-19. Turning to the study itself: Sites across the United States, Italy and Spain contributed samples from acute and convalescent COVID-19. T cells, B-cell-depleted T cells, or PBMCs supplied cDNA or gDNA.

With 3 bases removed from V and 2 bases from J, the gap between germline ends came to 13 bases. The CDR3 extends over 15 amino acids. The germline V gene has CDR1 MDHEN and CDR2 SYDVKM. Clones were sequenced by immunoSEQ multiplex PCR, and TCRdb holds only the in-frame ones, with some missing. Of hundreds of thousands of clones listed, 89% were seen once; the top ten hold about a tenth. Participant age was about 18 to 89 years, and participants resided in 20 to 30 US areas. Cohort placement rested on clinical history that participants reported themselves. This clone has more than one count but fewer than ten.

The chain combines TRBV28 with TRBJ1-1; possibly TRBD1 for D (6 bases). This clonotype originated in a woman in her 30s who had recovered from COVID-19. The specimen was PBMCs or T cells enriched from blood (not recorded which). Here the CDR3 DNA reads TGTGCCAGCAGTTTTTTCGGGGGGCCCAACACTGAAGCTTTCTTT. This encodes CASSFFGGPNTEAFF.